A selection of T cell receptor beta chains follows, all from one sample in a study of T cell responses to AZD1222 COVID-19 vaccine. Sequencing was performed with immunoSEQ multiplex PCR; in TCRdb, only in-frame clones are kept and a portion is missing. This sample has tens of thousands of clones, with around 90% found just once. The sequences come from peripheral blood, collected on day 0 of AZD1222 vaccination. These receptors were collected from an adult in good health. The CDR3 runs from the conserved cysteine through the conserved F or W. The D gene is left open where the match is weak.

V: TRBV2
J: TRBJ1-2
D: -
DNA: TGTGCCAGCAGTGAAGCTACGACAAGGCGCGTCTACACCTTC
CDR3: CASSEATTRRVYTF

V: TRBV7-9
J: TRBJ2-1
D: TRBD2
DNA: TGTGCCAGCAGCCCCCATAGCGGGTCCGTCTACAATGAGCAGTTCTTC
CDR3: CASSPHSGSVYNEQFF

V: TRBV15
J: TRBJ2-1
D: -
DNA: TGTGCCACCAGCAGAGATCCGGGTGAGCAGTTCTTC
CDR3: CATSRDPGEQFF

V: TRBV28
J: TRBJ1-2
D: TRBD1
DNA: TGTGCCAGCAGCTACTTAGACAGGGTTCCTGGCTACACCTTC
CDR3: CASSYLDRVPGYTF

V: TRBV2
J: TRBJ1-1
D: -
DNA: TGTGCCAGCGGGCGGGGGAAGGTCGAGACTGAAGCTTTCTTT
CDR3: CASGRGKVETEAFF

V: TRBV28
J: TRBJ1-1
D: -
DNA: TGTGCCAGCGGCCGGCCTGGACGGACTGAAGCTTTCTTT
CDR3: CASGRPGRTEAFF

V: TRBV10-2
J: TRBJ2-1
D: -
DNA: TGCGCCAGCAGGGACCCCCACAATGAGCAGTTCTTC
CDR3: CASRDPHNEQFF

V: TRBV9
J: TRBJ1-2
D: TRBD1
DNA: TGTGCCAGCAGCGCCCGACAGGGAATGGGAACAAGCTATGGCTACACCTTC
CDR3: CASSARQGMGTSYGYTF

V: TRBV6-5
J: TRBJ2-2
D: -
DNA: TGTGCCAGCACCGGCCAGGCCGGGGAGCTGTTTTTT
CDR3: CASTGQAGELFF

V: TRBV11-1
J: TRBJ2-1
D: TRBD2
DNA: TGTGCCAGCAGCTCCGCGACTAGCGGGAGAATCATTGAGCAGTTCTTC
CDR3: CASSSATSGRIIEQFF

V: TRBV7-6
J: TRBJ2-2
D: TRBD2
DNA: TGTGCCAGCAGTCACCCTCGGGCGGGAGCGGGCGGGGAGCTGTTTTTT
CDR3: CASSHPRAGAGGELFF

V: TRBV7-9
J: TRBJ1-6
D: -
DNA: TGTGCCAGCAGTTGGGAAGTGGCCCGAAGCTCCTATAATTCACCCCTCCACTTT
CDR3: CASSWEVARSSYNSPLHF

V: TRBV6-2/TRBV6-3
J: TRBJ2-7
D: -
DNA: TGTGCCAGCAGTTACTTGGACTACGAGCAGTACTTC
CDR3: CASSYLDYEQYF